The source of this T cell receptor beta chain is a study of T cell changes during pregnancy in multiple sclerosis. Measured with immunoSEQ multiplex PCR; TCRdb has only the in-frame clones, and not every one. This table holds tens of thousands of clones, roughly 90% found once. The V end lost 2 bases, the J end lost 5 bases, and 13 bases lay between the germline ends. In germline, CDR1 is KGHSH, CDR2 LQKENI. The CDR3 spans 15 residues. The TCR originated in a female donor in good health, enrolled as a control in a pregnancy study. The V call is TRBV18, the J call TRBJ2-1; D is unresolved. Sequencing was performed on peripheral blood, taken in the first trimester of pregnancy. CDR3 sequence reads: CASSPGALLNNEQFF. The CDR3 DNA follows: TGTGCCAGCTCACCAGGAGCCCTCCTAAACAATGAGCAGTTCTTC.